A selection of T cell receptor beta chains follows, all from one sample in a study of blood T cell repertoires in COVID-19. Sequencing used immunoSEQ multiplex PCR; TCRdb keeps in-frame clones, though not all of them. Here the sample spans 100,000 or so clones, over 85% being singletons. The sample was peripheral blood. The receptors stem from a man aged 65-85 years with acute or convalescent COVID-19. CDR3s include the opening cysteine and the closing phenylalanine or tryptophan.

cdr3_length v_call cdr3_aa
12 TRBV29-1 CSANRDRGEAFF
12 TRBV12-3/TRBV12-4 CASRETGGSQFF
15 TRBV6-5 CASSQTFSTGAGYTF
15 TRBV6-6 CASSFLTGGGDTQYF
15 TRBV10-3 CAISASSSYNSPLHF
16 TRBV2 CARTGQGMRKGTEAFF
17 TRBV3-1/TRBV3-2 CASSQRRRDSSGNTIYF
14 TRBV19 CASSFGQGNSPLHF
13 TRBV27 CASMTSSYNEQFF
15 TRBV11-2 CASSLSGAALYGYTF
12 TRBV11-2 CASRGQHNEQFF
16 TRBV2 CASSEGVRDRGYEQYF
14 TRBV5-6 CASSTGQGGSPLHF
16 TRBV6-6 CASSYTGTSGNNEQFF
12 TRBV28 CATSGTGNGYTF
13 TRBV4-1 CASSQVGGVEQYF
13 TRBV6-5 CASSFGGGYGYTF
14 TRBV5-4 CASTGDRGTDTQYF
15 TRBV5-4 CASSLDSGEYNEQFF
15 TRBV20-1 CSASRLGGVSTEAFF
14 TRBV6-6 CASIRRGEGSEAFF
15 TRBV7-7 CASSRGLANTDTQYF
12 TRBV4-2 CASSQVGPVQYF
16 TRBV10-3 CAISEGQIYSNQPQHF
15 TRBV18 CASSPGQTSSHEQYF
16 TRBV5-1 CASSVGQGPLNSPLHF
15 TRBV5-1 CASSQDPGRHEKLFF
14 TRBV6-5 CASWVQGRSDTQYF
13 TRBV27 CASSRSASYEQYF
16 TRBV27 CASTLLAGSSYNEQFF
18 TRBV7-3 CASSLSPTSGSKQHEQYF
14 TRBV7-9 CASSLERANEKLFF
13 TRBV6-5 CASSFWGLTEAFF
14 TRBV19 CASSRDRLTDTQYF
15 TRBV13 CASSLGRGTPIEQYF
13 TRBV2 CASSGIENTEAFF
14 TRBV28 CASSLSGRNQPQHF
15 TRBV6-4 CASSQLGGGQGEQFF
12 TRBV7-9 CASSLGGLAPYF
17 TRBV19 CASSIDFSAGGADTQYF
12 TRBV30 CAWSVVGDTQYF